One and the same sample provided the 22 T cell receptor beta chains below, sequenced in a study of CD8+CD57+ T cells in acquired aplastic anemia. It was genomic DNA that served as the template for profiling TCR beta VDJ and CDR3. Each CDR3 protein is one row after TCRdb ran MiXCR on the reads. In the table there are hundreds of thousands of distinct CDR3 sequences, 55% to 75% of which are singletons. Sequences were obtained from sorted CD4+, CD8+, or CD8+CD57+ T cells (not recorded which) from PBMCs. These receptors all come from a human donor in good health, serving as a control.

The chain employs TRBV7-2 and TRBJ2-7; D may be TRBD1 (5 bases). Trimming shortened V by 0 bases and J by 10 bases, and 22 bases separated the two germline ends. The CDR3 is 16 amino acids. The germline V gene encodes CDR1 SGHTA and CDR2 FQGNSA. In DNA form, the CDR3 reads TGTGCCAGCAGCTTAGCAGGGGATAATTCACCACACCACCAGTACTTC. Protein product: CASSLAGDNSPHHQYF.

The chain is built from TRBV11-2 and TRBJ2-7; the match to TRBD1 covers 7 bases. The CDR3 covers 15 residues. The J segment lost 4 bases and the V segment lost 3 bases, leaving 9 bases of the junction unmatched. Per germline, CDR1 SGHAT and CDR2 FQNNGV. CDR3: CASSFYQGETYEQYF. CDR3 coding DNA: TGTGCCAGCAGCTTCTATCAGGGGGAGACATACGAGCAGTACTTC. The complete variable domain, with remaining parts taken from reference TRBV11-2 and TRBJ2-7, reads EAGVAQSPRYKIIEKRQSVAFWCNPISGHATLYWYQQILGQGPKLLIQFQNNGVVDDSQLPKDRFSAERLKGVDSTLKIQPAKLEDSAVYLCASSFYQGETYEQYFGPGTRLTVT.

This clonotype has only a few counts. This likely comes from a read error, as the CDR3 has no conserved phenylalanine or tryptophan at its end. The limits of the CDR3 on the DNA are not certain, so only TCRdb's listed CDR3 is given. The gene calls are TRBV14 and TRBJ1-1. Per germline, CDR1 SGHDN and CDR2 FVKESK. Ends included, the CDR3 has 9 residues. CDR3 loop: CASSLEGNS.

This chain joins TRBV5-4 and TRBJ2-5; D gene ambiguous. This CDR3 has 13 residues. Trimming pared 2 bases from V and 5 bases from J, leaving 10 bases between. Germline assignment: CDR1 SGHNT and CDR2 YYREEE (reference sequence). The CDR3: CASSLALDETQYF. The DNA for the CDR3 is TGTGCCAGCAGCTTAGCGCTAGACGAGACCCAGTACTTC.

In its sample, this clonotype was seen many times. This chain links TRBV20-1 with TRBJ1-4; no definite D call. The CDR3 runs to 12 residues. Germline V CDR1 and CDR2: DFQATT, SNEGSKA (reference sequence). The V gene lost 1 base and the J gene lost 8 bases, with 8 bases spanning the gap. The chain's CDR3 is CSARVGIEKLFF. Written as DNA, the CDR3 is TGCAGTGCTAGAGTAGGGATAGAAAAACTGTTTTTT.

This clonotype has ten or more counts. The chain couples TRBV6-5 to TRBJ1-3, with 7 bases aligning to TRBD1. This CDR3 comprises 14 residues. With V trimmed by 6 bases and J by 0 bases, 2 bases remained unmatched. Germline loops: CDR1 MNHEY, CDR2 SVGAGI. The CDR3 loop is CASRQGNSGNTIYF. In nucleotides, the CDR3 is TGTGCCAGCAGACAGGGGAACTCTGGAAACACCATATATTTT.

This chain links TRBV10-3 with TRBJ2-1; D is undetermined. Germline V gives CDR1 ENHRY, CDR2 SYGVKD. This CDR3 has 13 residues. Trimming shortened V by 5 bases and J by 9 bases, and 14 bases separated the two germline ends. As DNA, the CDR3 is TGTGCCATCAGTTACTCGACACGTGGTGAGCAGTTCTTC. Protein: CAISYSTRGEQFF.

This chain joins TRBV20-1 and TRBJ1-2, with a possible D match to TRBD1 (6 bases). Trimming left V 2 bases short and J 12 bases short, with 16 bases between. The CDR3 spans 12 residues. Germline loops: CDR1 DFQATT, CDR2 SNEGSKA (reference sequence). CDR3 coding DNA: TGCAGTGCTAGAAGGACAGCCAGACGGCACACCTTC. Amino acids: CSARRTARRHTF.

The rearrangement links TRBV6-5 to TRBJ1-1; 7 bases agree with TRBD1. The junction had 12 bases not matched to a gene; V was cut back by 7 bases and J by 1 base. Looked up from germline, CDR1 is MNHEY and CDR2 is SVGAGI. The CDR3 is 16 residues long. CDR3 DNA sequence: TGTGCCAGCAAGCCGGGACAGCCTTACTCGAACACTGAAGCTTTCTTT. Amino acids: CASKPGQPYSNTEAFF.

A remark on this clonotype: This CDR3 is missing its conserved last phenylalanine or tryptophan, likely due to a read error. It is unclear where the CDR3 begins or ends on the DNA, so no DNA is shown, and the CDR3 is as TCRdb lists it. This sequence joins TRBV7-3 and TRBJ2-2; the table's D call, TRBD2, was not checked against the DNA. The CDR3 is 13 amino acids long, termini counted. In germline, CDR1 is SGHTA, CDR2 FQGTGA. The CDR3 region is CASSLSLGRVNEQ.

The chain couples TRBV7-2 to TRBJ2-1; possibly TRBD2 for D (6 bases). V was clipped by 5 bases and J by 4 bases, with 24 bases between them. CDR1 is SGHTA and CDR2 is FQGNSA in the germline V gene. This CDR3 contains 18 residues. DNA of the CDR3: TGTGCCAGCAGCGTGTCGGGAGTAGCCTGCAAGCAGTACAATGAGCAGTTCTTC. Its translation is CASSVSGVACKQYNEQFF.

The gene calls are TRBV5-5 and TRBJ1-2; D may be TRBD1 (5 bases). Germline V lookup: CDR1 SGHKS, CDR2 YYEKEE (reference sequence). The CDR3 runs to 12 residues. V shed 4 bases and J shed 8 bases, with 12 bases lying between them. In DNA form, the CDR3 reads TGTGCCAGCAGCAAAGTTAGGGACGGCTACACCTTC. Its protein product is CASSKVRDGYTF.

With regard to this clonotype: Here the CDR3 omits its conserved ending phenylalanine or tryptophan, so a read error is the likely source. It is unclear where the CDR3 begins or ends on the DNA, so no DNA is shown, and the CDR3 is as TCRdb lists it. The chain combines TRBV7-3 with TRBJ1-2; the table gives TRBD1 as D, unverified against the DNA. Germline V CDR1 and CDR2: SGHTA, FQGTGA. Counting both end residues, the CDR3 totals 13 amino acids. CDR3: CASSVPGGDEFTV.

Many counts were recorded for this clonotype. V and J are TRBV6-5 and TRBJ1-6, with D perhaps TRBD1 (5 bases). The CDR3 runs 16 residues. V lost 7 bases and J lost 0, with 13 bases in between. Germline values: CDR1 MNHEY, CDR2 SVGAGI. The CDR3 DNA follows: TGTGCCAGCATGGGATGGGGGAGCTCCTATAATTCACCCCTCCACTTT. Protein: CASMGWGSSYNSPLHF.

A remark on this clonotype: Compared with germline, one end of the junction differs, possibly owing to a read error. The chain uses TRBV5-1 and TRBJ1-5; the D gene is possibly TRBD1 (6 bases). Germline values: CDR1 SGHRS, CDR2 YFSETQ. This CDR3 spans 15 amino acids. This chain's CDR3 is CATSRGDRRDQPQHF. The CDR3 DNA reads as TGTGCCACCAGCAGGGGTGACAGGAGAGATCAGCCCCAGCATTTT.

As for this clonotype: Germline is not matched at one junction end, which may reflect a read error. The gene calls are TRBV29-1 and TRBJ1-2; maybe TRBD1 (6 bases). There are 13 residues in the CDR3. The germline CDR1 and CDR2 sequences are SQVTM and ANQGSEA. The CDR3 protein is CSVEGAGWDGGGF. CDR3 coding DNA: TGCAGCGTTGAAGGGGCAGGGTGGGATGGGGGCGGCTTC. The full variable domain, rest sourced from reference TRBV29-1 and TRBJ1-2, is SAVISQKPSRDICQRGTSLTIQCQVDSQVTMMFWYRQQPGQSLTLIATANQGSEATYESGFVIDKFPISRPNLTFSTLTVSNMSPEDSSIYLCSVEGAGWDGGGFGSGTRLTVV.

The J gene is TRBJ2-7, the V gene TRBV7-8, with TRBD2 matching over 8 bases. This CDR3 spans 14 amino acids. CDR1 is SGHVS, CDR2 FQNEAQ, per germline. V trimming: 1 base; J trimming: 12 bases; junction bases outside the gene matches: 11. CDR3 loop: CASSLGRGGTWWYF. In nucleotides, the CDR3 is TGTGCCAGCAGCTTAGGACGGGGGGGCACTTGGTGGTACTTC.

The rearrangement uses TRBV9 and TRBJ2-7; TRBD2 matches 7 bases. This CDR3 comprises 15 residues. The V gene end was trimmed by 1 base and the J gene end by 4 bases; junction bases not matched to a gene: 8. Germline assignment: CDR1 SGDLS and CDR2 YYNGEE. This chain's CDR3 is CASSVLGGGPYEQYF. The CDR3 DNA sequence: TGTGCCAGCAGCGTACTTGGGGGGGGTCCTTACGAGCAGTACTTC.

This clonotype was seen ten or more times. The CDR3 DNA reads as TGTGCCAGCAGTGCAACTTTGGGGACAGGGCGGACTGAAGCTTTCTTT. Protein: CASSATLGTGRTEAFF. J is TRBJ1-1 and V is TRBV12-3 or TRBV12-4; TRBD1 agrees at 9 bases. The CDR3 loop spans 16 amino acids. With V trimmed by 5 bases and J by 5 bases, 12 bases remained unmatched.

There are many counts of this clonotype. V gene TRBV4-3 combines with J gene TRBJ1-2; D gene ambiguous. The CDR3 length is 16 residues. The V gene's germline CDR1 is LGHNA and CDR2 YSLEER. With 0 bases removed from V and 7 bases from J, the gap between germline ends came to 18 bases. CDR3 bases: TGCGCCAGCAGCCAAGATGCTGGCAGCTCGTTAGGTGGCTACACCTTC. Its translation: CASSQDAGSSLGGYTF.

This chain links TRBV10-1 with TRBJ1-6; tentatively, D is TRBD1 (5 bases). CDR3 length: 14 residues. V lost 4 bases to trimming and J lost 7 bases, with 11 bases between them. Germline V gives CDR1 WNHNN, CDR2 SYGVQD (reference sequence). The CDR3, as DNA: TGCGCCAGCAGTGGGTCGGGGGACAATTCACCCCTCCACTTT. This sequence encodes CASSGSGDNSPLHF.

At least ten counts were recorded for this clonotype. The chain carries TRBV19 and TRBJ2-5; either TRBD1 or TRBD2 may fit D (5 bases each). The CDR3 is 13 residues long. The ends were cut back, 7 bases at V and 5 bases at J, with 14 bases in the middle. The germline gives CDR1 LNHDA, CDR2 SQIVND (reference sequence). The CDR3 loop reads CASTSGGRETQYF. Here the CDR3 DNA reads TGTGCCAGTACCTCTGGGGGTAGGGAGACCCAGTACTTC.